This TCR beta chain was sequenced during a study of immune characterization of retroperitoneal liposarcoma. The CDR3 length is 13 residues. V dropped 6 bases and J dropped 3 bases, with 11 bases sitting between them. Germline V CDR1 and CDR2: MNHEY, SVGAGI. Each CDR3 protein is one row after TCRdb ran MiXCR on the PCR reads. Counted here are more than 9,000 distinct CDR3 sequences, around a quarter occurring once; the ten biggest clones make up roughly 20%. This clonotype was observed once. This receptor was taken from a male donor with retroperitoneal liposarcoma. Sequenced material: blood. V gene TRBV6-5 combines with J gene TRBJ1-1; D is possibly TRBD1 (5 bases). CDR3 residues: CASRRGEDTEAFF. Here the CDR3 DNA reads TGTGCCAGCAGGAGAGGGGAGGACACTGAAGCTTTCTTT.